These T cell receptor beta chains were read from a single sample in a study of post-analysis software for immune sequencing data. Each CDR3 protein gets one entry after TCRdb re-called the PCR reads with MiXCR. The table lists almost 700,000 distinct CDR3 sequences, about 60% of them singletons, with about 10% in the top ten. Source material: blood. These receptors all stem from a girl aged 2 to 9 with multiple sclerosis. CDR3s include the opening cysteine and the closing phenylalanine or tryptophan. Fields, in order: CDR3 length, V gene, D gene, clone size, J gene, CDR3 DNA, CDR3 protein. D genes are given only for firm matches. For some rows the clone size is stated as once, few or many, or as a class when expanded; others skip it.

13,TRBV20-1,TRBD2,few,TRBJ2-1,TGCAGTGCTAGGACTAGCGGGAGCACTGAGCAGTTCTTC,CSARTSGSTEQFF
12,TRBV2,-,few,TRBJ2-3,TGTGCCAGCAGTGGTGGACCAGATACGCAGTATTTT,CASSGGPDTQYF
19,TRBV12-3/TRBV12-4,TRBD2,-,TRBJ2-1,TGTGCCAGCAGTAGACCGGGACTAGCGGGAGGAACCTCCTACAATGAGCAGTTCTTC,CASSRPGLAGGTSYNEQFF
16,TRBV6-5,-,few,TRBJ1-6,TGTACCAGCAGTTATGAAGCGGCATGGCAAAATTCACCCCTCCACTTT,CTSSYEAAWQNSPLHF
13,TRBV18,-,-,TRBJ2-3,TGTGCCAGCTCACCAATAGGGGCCGATACGCAGTATTTT,CASSPIGADTQYF
15,TRBV12-3/TRBV12-4,TRBD1,-,TRBJ2-1,TGTGCCAGCAACCATAGGACAGGGTTGCGGAATGAGCAGTTCTTC,CASNHRTGLRNEQFF
13,TRBV20-1,TRBD1,few,TRBJ1-2,TGCAGTGCTCGGACAGGGGGAAGCTATGGCTACACCTTC,CSARTGGSYGYTF
19,TRBV10-3,TRBD2,-,TRBJ2-3,TGTGCCATCAGTGAGTCTAAGATTCGACTAGCGGGAGGTGCAGATACGCAGTATTTT,CAISESKIRLAGGADTQYF
18,TRBV7-6,-,-,TRBJ1-3,TGTGCCAGCAGCTTAGGTGGGGGTCAGAGCGCCTCTGGAAACACCATATATTTT,CASSLGGGQSASGNTIYF
13,TRBV12-3/TRBV12-4,-,-,TRBJ1-1,TGTGCCAGCAGTCTCGGTCGGGGGCGGCTTTCTTTCTTT,CASSLGRGRLSFF
16,TRBV7-2,TRBD1,-,TRBJ2-4,TGTGCCGGCAGCTTACAGGGGAAGGTTGACAAAAACATTCAGTACTTC,CAGSLQGKVDKNIQYF
16,TRBV11-2,TRBD2,few,TRBJ2-3,TGTGCCAGCAGCTTCACTAGCGGGATCAGCACAGATACGCAGTATTTT,CASSFTSGISTDTQYF
16,TRBV27,-,-,TRBJ1-5,TGTGCCAGCAGCCCTTTACCGGGACCAACCAATCAGCCCCAGCATTTT,CASSPLPGPTNQPQHF
14,TRBV7-6,-,-,TRBJ1-3,TGTGCCAGCAGCTTAGGACAGGCCCCTAACACCATATATTTT,CASSLGQAPNTIYF
13,TRBV12-3/TRBV12-4,-,-,TRBJ1-2,TGTGCCAGCAGGGAGGACTATAACTATGGCTACACCTTC,CASREDYNYGYTF
15,TRBV11-2,-,few,TRBJ2-5,TGTGCCAGCAGCTTAGACCGGGGGAAACAAGAGACCCAGTACTTC,CASSLDRGKQETQYF
18,TRBV7-8,TRBD2,-,TRBJ2-1,TGTGCCAGCAGCTTAGTCGGTCGGGGGACTAGTACCTACAATGAGCAGTTCTTC,CASSLVGRGTSTYNEQFF
13,TRBV12-3/TRBV12-4,-,few,TRBJ1-6,TGTGCCAGCGGATTTAGAAATAATTCACCCCTCCACTTT,CASGFRNNSPLHF
15,TRBV20-1,TRBD1,-,TRBJ1-1,TGCAGTGCTGGGGACAGGCTACACATGAACACTGAAGCTTTCTTT,CSAGDRLHMNTEAFF
15,TRBV14,TRBD1,-,TRBJ1-1,TGTGCCAGCAGCCGACGGACAGGAATGAACACTGAAGCTTTCTTT,CASSRRTGMNTEAFF
17,TRBV12-3/TRBV12-4,TRBD2,-,TRBJ2-6,TGTGCCAGCAGTTTTACTAGCGGGGGCACTGGGGCCAACGTCCTGACTTTC,CASSFTSGGTGANVLTF
15,TRBV7-9,TRBD1,-,TRBJ2-5,TGTGCCAGCAGCTTCCTGCAGGGGGCAGGGGAGACCCAGTACTTC,CASSFLQGAGETQYF
14,TRBV20-1,TRBD2,-,TRBJ2-3,TGCAGTGCTAGGGGGCGGGAGAGGACAGATACGCAGTATTTT,CSARGRERTDTQYF
14,TRBV20-1,-,-,TRBJ2-1,TGCAGTGCCTCCGTGGTAAAGGGAGACAATGAGCAGTTCTTC,CSASVVKGDNEQFF
16,TRBV6-5,TRBD1,-,TRBJ1-4,TGTGCCAGCAGTTACTCGAAGGGGGCGAACAATGAAAAACTGTTTTTT,CASSYSKGANNEKLFF
13,TRBV10-1,-,-,TRBJ1-1,TGCGCCAGCAGCGAGGCCCAAGGCACTGAAGCTTTCTTT,CASSEAQGTEAFF
14,TRBV24-1,TRBD1,few,TRBJ1-2,TGTGCCACCAGTGAGGGGACAGGCGGCTATGGCTACACCTTC,CATSEGTGGYGYTF
20,TRBV4-1,TRBD2,-,TRBJ2-3,TGCGCCAGCAGCCAAGATCACGTACCGGGACTAGCGAGAGTCACAGATACGCAGTATTTT,CASSQDHVPGLARVTDTQYF
11,TRBV10-3,-,few,TRBJ1-2,TGTGCCACGACCTACAACTATGGCTACACCTTC,CATTYNYGYTF
11,TRBV12-3/TRBV12-4,-,-,TRBJ2-7,TGTGCCAGCGCCGAACACTCCGAGCAGTACTTC,CASAEHSEQYF
15,TRBV12-3/TRBV12-4,TRBD1,-,TRBJ2-3,TGTGCCAGCAGTTCCCCAGGACAGGGAGAGTATACGCAGTATTTT,CASSSPGQGEYTQYF
14,TRBV29-1,TRBD1,few,TRBJ1-2,TGCAGCGAACGGACAGGGTTCGACGGCGATGGCTACACCTTC,CSERTGFDGDGYTF
13,TRBV5-1,-,-,TRBJ1-2,TGCGCCAGCAGCTCGGACATAAACTATGGCTACACCTTC,CASSSDINYGYTF
15,TRBV6-6,TRBD1,few,TRBJ1-2,TGTGCCAGCAGTTACACCGGGACAGGGGGCCGTGGCTACACCTTC,CASSYTGTGGRGYTF
13,TRBV12-3/TRBV12-4,-,-,TRBJ2-7,TGTGCCAGCAGGCAGACTAGAGACTACGAGCAGTACTTC,CASRQTRDYEQYF
15,TRBV7-3,-,few,TRBJ2-7,TGTGCCAGCAGCTTGTTGGCTAGCAGGGTCTACGAGCAGTACTTC,CASSLLASRVYEQYF
13,TRBV6-5,-,few,TRBJ1-1,TGTGCCAGCAGTTACGGAAGAGGGGCCGAAGCTTTCTTT,CASSYGRGAEAFF
15,TRBV9,-,-,TRBJ2-3,TGTGCCAGCAGCGTTCGAGGACAGCGCACAGATACGCAGTATTTT,CASSVRGQRTDTQYF
10,TRBV29-1,-,few,TRBJ2-5,TGCAGCTCTAAGGAAGAGACCCAGTACTTC,CSSKEETQYF
12,TRBV7-9,-,few,TRBJ2-5,TGTGCCAGCAGCTTGGGCCCCGGGACCCAGTACTTC,CASSLGPGTQYF
14,TRBV7-6,TRBD1,-,TRBJ2-1,TGTGCCACAAAAACGGGACAGGCCTACAATGAGCAGTTCTTC,CATKTGQAYNEQFF
14,TRBV7-9,TRBD2,-,TRBJ2-5,TGTGCCAGCAGCTCGGGACTAGCTCAAGAGACCCAGTACTTC,CASSSGLAQETQYF
15,TRBV20-1,-,-,TRBJ1-5,TGCAGTGCTGGCGGGTACAGGGTTAGCAATCAGCCCCAGCATTTT,CSAGGYRVSNQPQHF
16,TRBV19,TRBD2,-,TRBJ2-5,TGTGCCAGTAGTATAGACGCGACTAGCGGATTAGAGACCCAGTACTTC,CASSIDATSGLETQYF
13,TRBV10-3,-,few,TRBJ2-1,TGTGCCATCAGTGAGGGATTAGAGGGCGAGCAGTTCTTC,CAISEGLEGEQFF
13,TRBV10-2,-,-,TRBJ2-3,TGCGCCACCGCCCGACAGGCGGCAGATACGCAGTATTTT,CATARQAADTQYF
17,TRBV7-9,-,-,TRBJ2-1,TGTGCCAGCAGCAAATCATGGGACGCAATCGGAGGCGATGAGCAGTTCTTC,CASSKSWDAIGGDEQFF
12,TRBV20-1,TRBD1,few,TRBJ2-7,TGCAGTGCCCTCAAACAGGGGACGGCGCAGTACTTC,CSALKQGTAQYF
12,TRBV29-1,-,-,TRBJ2-3,TGCAGCGCTGAGGGGGATACAGATACGCAGTATTTT,CSAEGDTDTQYF
14,TRBV7-3,-,-,TRBJ1-1,TGTGCCAGCAGCTTATCAGCATCGAACACTGAGGCTTTCTTT,CASSLSASNTEAFF
17,TRBV20-1,-,many,TRBJ2-1,TGCAGTGCTAGAGAGTTCGGAGGGCCGAGCTCCTACAATGAGCAGTTCTTC,CSAREFGGPSSYNEQFF
10,TRBV29-1,-,-,TRBJ1-1,TGCAGCGCCCTAAGCACTGAAGCTTTCTTT,CSALSTEAFF
15,TRBV7-2,TRBD2,-,TRBJ2-7,TGTGCCAGCAGTTCGACTAGCGGCCAAGGGCGCGAGCAGTACTTC,CASSSTSGQGREQYF
14,TRBV18,-,-,TRBJ1-4,TGTGCCAGCACGCCTCTAGCAACTAATGAAAAACTGTTTTTT,CASTPLATNEKLFF
17,TRBV11-2,TRBD2,-,TRBJ2-2,TGTGCCAGCAGCTTAGGAGTAGCGGGCCCGAACACCGGGGAGCTGTTTTTT,CASSLGVAGPNTGELFF
18,TRBV7-9,TRBD1,few,TRBJ2-7,TGTGCCAGCAGCCCCCGCGGACAGGCCTCCGATAAACCTTACGAGCAGTACTTC,CASSPRGQASDKPYEQYF